Below are 10 T cell receptor beta chains sequenced from a single sample in a study of early T cells in non-severe SARS-CoV-2 infection. TCRdb independently ran MiXCR on the 5' RACE reads; one entry per CDR3 protein. This table has tens of thousands of distinct CDR3 sequences, roughly 10% appearing once. The sample in question was whole blood, obtained at baseline. The source of these receptors is an adult who was a healthcare worker with PCR-confirmed SARS-CoV-2 infection or an uninfected control (not recorded which).

This clonotype was seen a few times. The rearrangement joins TRBV11-2 to TRBJ2-7, with 7 bases aligning to TRBD2. The germline gives CDR1 SGHAT, CDR2 FQNNGV. The V segment lost 4 bases and the J segment 3 bases; nucleotides outside the gene matches: 9. This CDR3 spans 15 amino acids. The CDR3 loop reads CASSSKRGPYYEQYF. The DNA for the CDR3 is TGTGCCAGCAGCTCTAAGCGGGGACCATACTACGAGCAGTACTTC. Combining the CDR3 with reference TRBV11-2 and TRBJ2-7 gives the whole variable domain EAGVAQSPRYKIIEKRQSVAFWCNPISGHATLYWYQQILGQGPKLLIQFQNNGVVDDSQLPKDRFSAERLKGVDSTLKIQPAKLEDSAVYLCASSSKRGPYYEQYFGPGTRLTVT.

This rearrangement joins TRBV6-2 or TRBV6-3 to TRBJ1-5, with a possible D match to TRBD1 (6 bases). V lost 6 bases and J lost 3, with 12 bases in between. There are 14 residues in the CDR3. Germline V lookup: CDR1 MNHEY, CDR2 SVGEGT. DNA for the CDR3: TGTGCCAGCAGCCGCGACAGGAACAATCAGCCCCAGCATTTT. Translation: CASSRDRNNQPQHF.

This clonotype showed up many times. This sequence joins TRBV25-1 and TRBJ2-7; a weak D match, TRBD1 (5 bases). Trimming left V 4 bases short and J 0 bases short, with 10 bases between. The CDR3 contains 14 residues. Germline-derived CDR1 and CDR2 are MGHDK and SYGVNS. CDR3 coding DNA: TGTGCCAGCAGTGGGCCCGACAGCTCCTACGAGCAGTACTTC. This sequence encodes CASSGPDSSYEQYF.

Turning to this clonotype: The conserved phenylalanine or tryptophan normally closing the CDR3 is absent here, so this likely arose from a read error. This chain uses TRBV20-1 with TRBJ1-2; TRBD1 matches 7 bases. The germline V gene encodes CDR1 DFQATT and CDR2 SNEGSKA (reference sequence). This CDR3 has 14 residues. J was trimmed by 0 bases and V by 3 bases; bases with no gene match: 4. In DNA, the CDR3 is TGCAGTGCTAGGAAGGGGGCCACTAACTATGGCTACACCCTC. Protein sequence: CSARKGATNYGYTL.

The chain couples TRBV7-9 to TRBJ2-2; D possibly corresponds to TRBD1 (6 bases). Per the germline V gene, CDR1 is SEHNR and CDR2 is FQNEAQ (reference sequence). This CDR3 has 13 amino acids. Trimming left V 5 bases short and J 7 bases short, with 11 bases between. The CDR3 protein is CASSGRGIGELFF. The CDR3 DNA sequence: TGTGCCAGCAGCGGTAGGGGGATCGGGGAGCTGTTTTTT.

V and J are TRBV6-6 and TRBJ2-3, with D tentatively TRBD1 or TRBD2 (5 bases each). Trimming took off 4 bases at V and 9 bases at J, with 14 bases between the two ends. The CDR3 extends over 13 amino acids. The germline V gene has CDR1 MNHNY and CDR2 SVGAGI (reference sequence). In DNA form, the CDR3 reads TGTGCCAGCAGTTCCGGGACCCGACGAACGCAGTATTTT. This sequence encodes CASSSGTRRTQYF.

With regard to this clonotype: Germline and junction disagree at one end, which may indicate a read error. The V call is TRBV27, the J call TRBJ2-3, with TRBD1 matching over 7 bases. The CDR3 has 15 amino acids. Germline CDR1 and CDR2: MNHEY and SMNVEV (reference sequence). CDR3 sequence reads: CASSWDSAFTDTRYF. The CDR3 nucleotides are TGTGCCAGCAGTTGGGACAGTGCCTTCACAGATACGCGGTATTTT.

This clonotype was picked up many times. The gene calls are TRBV15 and TRBJ2-1, with TRBD2 identical over 12 bases. J gave up 8 bases and V 5 bases, and 7 bases lay outside the gene matches. The CDR3 length is 15 residues. Per germline, CDR1 LNHNV and CDR2 YYDKDF (reference sequence). CDR3 sequence reads: CATSLLAGGPHEQFF. The CDR3 DNA sequence: TGTGCCACCAGCTTGCTAGCGGGGGGGCCCCATGAGCAGTTCTTC. The full variable domain, in which reference TRBV15 and TRBJ2-1 provide the parts outside the CDR3, is DAMVIQNPRYQVTQFGKPVTLSCSQTLNHNVMYWYQQKSSQAPKLLFHYYDKDFNNEADTPDNFQSRRPNTSFCFLDIRSPGLGDTAMYLCATSLLAGGPHEQFFGPGTRLTVL.

V usage is TRBV5-4 and J usage is TRBJ2-1; 11 bases agree with TRBD2. CDR1 is SGHNT, CDR2 YYREEE, per germline (reference sequence). The CDR3 extends over 18 amino acids. The V segment lost 4 bases and the J segment 7 bases; nucleotides outside the gene matches: 16. The CDR3 loop reads CASSTRLAGLRSKNEQFF. CDR3 DNA sequence: TGTGCCAGCAGCACCCGACTAGCGGGGCTTCGTTCTAAGAATGAGCAGTTCTTC.

The V call is TRBV19, the J call TRBJ2-3; D ambiguous. V lost 2 bases and J lost 6, with 9 bases in between. This CDR3 comprises 13 residues. The germline V gene encodes CDR1 LNHDA and CDR2 SQIVND (reference sequence). The CDR3 here is CASSITRADTQYF. The DNA of the CDR3 is TGTGCCAGTAGTATAACCCGGGCTGATACGCAGTATTTT.